The clone carrying this T cell receptor (beta chain) was recorded only once. The antigen is unknown. One end of the junction is discordant with germline, which a read error may explain. The data are from a study of T cell repertoires in cytomegalovirus infection. TCRdb re-analysed the reads in MiXCR, keeping a single row per CDR3 protein. Here the sample spans fewer than 950,000 distinct CDR3 sequences, about 31% being singletons. Germline V gives CDR1 MGHRA, CDR2 YSYEKL. The CDR3 sequence is 15 residues long. The sequence came from a human donor in good health (CMV status not recorded). Some clones in this sample may be carry-over from other donors' samples. V and J are TRBV4-1 and TRBJ1-6; D uncertain. The source was cultured CD8+ T cells from PBMCs, collected from culture after CMV antigen stimulation. CDR3 sequence reads: CASSQEGIRNSPLHF. In DNA form, the CDR3 reads TGTGCCAGCAGCCAAGAGGGAATTCGGAATTCACCCCTCCACTTT.